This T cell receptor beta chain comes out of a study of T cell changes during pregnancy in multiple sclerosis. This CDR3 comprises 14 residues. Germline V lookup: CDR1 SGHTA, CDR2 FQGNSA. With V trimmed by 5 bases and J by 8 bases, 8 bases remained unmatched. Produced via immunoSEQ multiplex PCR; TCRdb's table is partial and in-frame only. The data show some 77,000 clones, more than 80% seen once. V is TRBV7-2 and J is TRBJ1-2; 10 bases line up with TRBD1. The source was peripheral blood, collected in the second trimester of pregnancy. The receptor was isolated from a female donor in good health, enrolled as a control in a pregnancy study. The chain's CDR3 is CASSIPGTGEGYTF. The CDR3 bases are TGTGCCAGCAGCATACCCGGGACAGGGGAAGGCTACACCTTC.